This T cell receptor (beta chain) was observed in a study of blood T cell repertoires in COVID-19. Study details: From the United States, Italy and Spain came samples of acute and convalescent COVID-19.

The assay was immunoSEQ multiplex PCR, and TCRdb's table has in-frame clones only and misses some. The profile shows under 250,000 clones, around 82% of them singletons. The CDR3 runs 16 residues. Germline V gives CDR1 MDHEN, CDR2 SYDVKM. Trimming pared 5 bases from V and 3 bases from J, leaving 17 bases between. V gene TRBV28 combines with J gene TRBJ2-1; tentatively, D is TRBD1 (7 bases). The TCR was taken from a man between 45 and 60 years old with active or convalescent COVID-19. Sequenced sample: peripheral blood. The CDR3 loop is CASSPPTGRNYNEQFF. CDR3 DNA: TGTGCCAGCAGTCCACCGACAGGGAGGAACTACAATGAGCAGTTCTTC.